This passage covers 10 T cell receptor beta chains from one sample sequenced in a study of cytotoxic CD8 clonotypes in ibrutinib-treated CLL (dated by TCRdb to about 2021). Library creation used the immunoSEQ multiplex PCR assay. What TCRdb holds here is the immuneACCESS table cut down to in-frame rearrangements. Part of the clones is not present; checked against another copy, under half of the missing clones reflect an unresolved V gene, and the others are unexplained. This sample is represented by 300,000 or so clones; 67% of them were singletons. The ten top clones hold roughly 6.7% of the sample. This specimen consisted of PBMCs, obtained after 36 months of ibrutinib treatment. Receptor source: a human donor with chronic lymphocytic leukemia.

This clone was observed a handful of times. CDR3 residues: CASSLVEETQYF. CDR3 DNA sequence: TGTGCCAGCAGTTTAGTTGAAGAGACCCAGTACTTC. The rearrangement uses TRBV2 and TRBJ2-5, with D unclear. Germline CDR1 SNHLY, CDR2 FYNNEI. Between the trimmed V and J ends, which lost 5 bases and 3 bases, there was a span of 7 bases. The CDR3 totals 12 residues.

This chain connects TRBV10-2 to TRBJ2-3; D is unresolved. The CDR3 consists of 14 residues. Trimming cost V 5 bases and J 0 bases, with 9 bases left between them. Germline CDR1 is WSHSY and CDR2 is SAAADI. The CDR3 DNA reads TGCGCCAGCAGTCCCCTGGTTAGCACAGATACGCAGTATTTT. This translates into CASSPLVSTDTQYF.

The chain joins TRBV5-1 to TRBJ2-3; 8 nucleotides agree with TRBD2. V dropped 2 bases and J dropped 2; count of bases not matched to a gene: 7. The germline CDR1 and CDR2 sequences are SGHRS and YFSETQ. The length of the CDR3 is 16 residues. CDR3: CASSLTIAGPTDTQYF. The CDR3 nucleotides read TGCGCCAGCAGCTTAACTATAGCGGGACCCACAGATACGCAGTATTTT.

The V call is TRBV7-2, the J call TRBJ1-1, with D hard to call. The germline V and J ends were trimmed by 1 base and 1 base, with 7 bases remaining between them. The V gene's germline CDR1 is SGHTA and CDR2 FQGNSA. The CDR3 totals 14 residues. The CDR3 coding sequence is TGTGCCAGCAGCTTAGTGGGCCAGAACACTGAAGCTTTCTTT. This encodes CASSLVGQNTEAFF.

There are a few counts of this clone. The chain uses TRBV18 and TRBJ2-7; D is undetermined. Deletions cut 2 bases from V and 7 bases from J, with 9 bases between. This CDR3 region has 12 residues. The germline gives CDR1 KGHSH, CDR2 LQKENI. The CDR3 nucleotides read TGTGCCAGCTCACCAGGGTGGGCGGAGCAGTACTTC. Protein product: CASSPGWAEQYF.

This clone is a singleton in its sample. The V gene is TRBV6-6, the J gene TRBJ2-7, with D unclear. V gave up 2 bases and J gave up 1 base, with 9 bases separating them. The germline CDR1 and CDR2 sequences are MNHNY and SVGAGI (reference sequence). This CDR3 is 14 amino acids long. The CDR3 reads CASSYPGQSYEQYF. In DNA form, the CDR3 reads TGTGCCAGCAGTTACCCCGGGCAGTCCTACGAGCAGTACTTC.

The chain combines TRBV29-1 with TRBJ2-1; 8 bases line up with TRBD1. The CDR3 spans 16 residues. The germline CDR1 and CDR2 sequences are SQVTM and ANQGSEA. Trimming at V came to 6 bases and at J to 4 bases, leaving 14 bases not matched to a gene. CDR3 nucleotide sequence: TGCAGCGTCGGGGGTGGGACAGGACTTGCTTACAATGAGCAGTTCTTC. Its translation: CSVGGGTGLAYNEQFF.

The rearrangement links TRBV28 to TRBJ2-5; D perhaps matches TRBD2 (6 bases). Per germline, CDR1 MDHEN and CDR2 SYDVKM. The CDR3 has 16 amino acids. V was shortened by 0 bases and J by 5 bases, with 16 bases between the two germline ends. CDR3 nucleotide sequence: TGTGCCAGCAGTTTATGGGGCTCCTCGGGGGTGGAGACCCAGTACTTC. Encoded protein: CASSLWGSSGVETQYF.

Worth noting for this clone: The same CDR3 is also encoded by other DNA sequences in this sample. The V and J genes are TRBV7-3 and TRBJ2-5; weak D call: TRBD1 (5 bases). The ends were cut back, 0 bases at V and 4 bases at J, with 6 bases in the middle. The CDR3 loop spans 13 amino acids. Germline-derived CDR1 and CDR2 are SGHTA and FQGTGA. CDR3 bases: TGTGCCAGCAGCTTAACAGGGGCAGAGACCCAGTACTTC. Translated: CASSLTGAETQYF.

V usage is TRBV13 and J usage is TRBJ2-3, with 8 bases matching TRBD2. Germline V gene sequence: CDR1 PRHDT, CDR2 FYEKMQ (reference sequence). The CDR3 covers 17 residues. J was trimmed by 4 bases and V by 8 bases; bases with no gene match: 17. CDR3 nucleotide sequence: TGTGCCAGCTCGGGAATAGCGGGGTGGAGGTCGGCAGATACGCAGTATTTT. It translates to CASSGIAGWRSADTQYF. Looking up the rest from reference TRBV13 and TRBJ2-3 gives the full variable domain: AAGVIQSPRHLIKEKRETATLKCYPIPRHDTVYWYQQGPGQDPQFLISFYEKMQSDKGSIPDRFSAQQFSDYHSELNMSSLELGDSALYFCASSGIAGWRSADTQYFGPGTRLTVL.